This entry lists 4 T cell receptor beta chains sequenced from one sample in a study of blood T cell repertoires in COVID-19. Assay: immunoSEQ multiplex PCR; the TCRdb copy retains only in-frame clones and omits some. The data hold hundreds of thousands of clones, with about 79% observed a single time. Sequenced input: peripheral blood. These receptors came from a man aged 80 or over with acute or convalescent COVID-19.

This chain's CDR3 is CASGLGDRGNTDTQYF. The CDR3 DNA is TGTGCTAGTGGTTTGGGGGACAGGGGCAACACAGATACGCAGTATTTT. This chain uses TRBV12-5 with TRBJ2-3; 10 nucleotides agree with TRBD1. The CDR3 length is 16 residues. V gave up 1 base and J gave up 2 bases; unmatched junction bases: 3. CDR1 is LGHNT and CDR2 is FRNRAP in the germline V gene.

The chain carries TRBV24-1 and TRBJ2-5; 10 bases match TRBD2. The CDR3 contains 17 residues. Germline CDR1 and CDR2: KGHDR and SFDVKD. The V segment lost 1 base and the J segment 4 bases; nucleotides outside the gene matches: 8. This CDR3 is CATSDLPASGSGETQYF. The CDR3 bases are TGTGCCACCAGTGATTTACCCGCTAGCGGGAGCGGAGAGACCCAGTACTTC.

The chain is built from TRBV3-1 (or the pseudogene TRBV3-2) and TRBJ1-1; D may be TRBD1 (5 bases). With 4 bases removed from V and 4 bases from J, the gap between germline ends came to 10 bases. Germline V gene data show CDR1 as LGHDT and CDR2 as YNNKEL (reference sequence). The CDR3 length is 13 residues. The CDR3 bases are TGTGCCAGCAGCCGCGGACATCTCACTGAAGCTTTCTTT. As protein: CASSRGHLTEAFF.

The chain is built from TRBV5-4 and TRBJ2-6, with 10 bases that match TRBD1. Germline-derived CDR1 and CDR2 are SGHNT and YYREEE (reference sequence). Trimming cost V 5 bases and J 0 bases; bases outside gene matches: 5. There are 17 residues in the CDR3. CDR3 loop: CASSQTGGLSGANVLTF. The CDR3 nucleotides read TGTGCCAGCAGTCAGACAGGGGGCCTCTCTGGGGCCAACGTCCTGACTTTC.